A single sample gave rise to the 25 T cell receptor beta chains below, sequenced in a study of cytomegalovirus exposure and HLA in healthy donors. Only in-frame clones appear in the TCRdb table, and some are missing; sequencing was by immunoSEQ multiplex PCR. The table shows over 200,000 clones, with about 92% occurring only once. Sequencing was performed on PBMCs. The origin of the receptors is a young woman in good health and CMV-seronegative.

J is TRBJ2-1 and V is TRBV9; no clear D. The germline gives CDR1 SGDLS, CDR2 YYNGEE. Between the trimmed V and J ends, which lost 4 bases and 10 bases, there was a span of 15 bases. This CDR3 comprises 13 residues. The CDR3 loop reads CASSQSNSGEQFF. For the CDR3, the DNA is TGTGCCAGCAGCCAATCCAACTCCGGCGAGCAGTTCTTC. Looking up the rest from reference TRBV9 and TRBJ2-1 gives the full variable domain: DSGVTQTPKHLITATGQRVTLRCSPRSGDLSVYWYQQSLDQGLQFLIQYYNGEERAKGNILERFSAQQFPDLHSELNLSSLELGDSALYFCASSQSNSGEQFFGPGTRLTVL.

CDR3 nucleotides: TGTGCCAGCAGTGTTGGGACTAGCGGGAGGGTCTCAGATACGCAGTATTTT. Translating gives CASSVGTSGRVSDTQYF. This sequence joins TRBV2 and TRBJ2-3, with TRBD2 identical over 16 bases. J lost 4 bases, V lost 4 bases, and 5 bases had no gene match. There are 17 residues in the CDR3. Germline assignment: CDR1 SNHLY and CDR2 FYNNEI.

This chain joins TRBV28 and TRBJ2-7; D is unresolved. Trimming removed 2 bases at V and 3 bases at J, with 8 bases between. Germline values: CDR1 MDHEN, CDR2 SYDVKM. This CDR3 region has 13 residues. CDR3 in DNA: TGTGCCAGCAGTTTAAAGCCTAGCTACGAGCAGTACTTC. This gives the protein CASSLKPSYEQYF.

For the CDR3, the DNA is TGCGCCAGCAGCCAAGGTTTGGCAGGGATCGCGTCAATGCTTGAAAAACTGTTTTTT. Translation: CASSQGLAGIASMLEKLFF. This chain joins TRBV4-1 and TRBJ1-4, with a possible D match to TRBD1 (5 bases). Per germline, CDR1 MGHRA and CDR2 YSYEKL. The V and J ends lost 1 base and 7 bases respectively, with 25 bases between them. The CDR3 sequence is 19 residues long.

This chain connects TRBV10-3 to TRBJ2-7, with D possibly matching TRBD2 (6 bases). Looked up from germline, CDR1 is ENHRY and CDR2 is SYGVKD. CDR3 length: 15 amino acids. Trimming left V 4 bases short and J 9 bases short, with 22 bases between. The CDR3 nucleotides are TGTGCCATCAGTGTAAAGGACTACTCCCTGGACGGGCAGTACTTC. It codes for CAISVKDYSLDGQYF.

CDR3 region: CASSFDTPGSEQYF. For the CDR3, the DNA is TGTGCCAGCAGTTTTGACACCCCGGGGAGCGAGCAGTACTTC. This chain joins TRBV27 and TRBJ2-7, with D perhaps TRBD2 (5 bases). CDR3 length: 14 amino acids. The germline V and J ends were trimmed by 3 bases and 6 bases, with 15 bases remaining between them. The V gene's germline CDR1 is MNHEY and CDR2 SMNVEV (reference sequence).

V is TRBV28 and J is TRBJ2-3, with 7 positions matching TRBD2. This CDR3 contains 15 residues. V dropped 8 bases and J dropped 0; count of bases not matched to a gene: 8. Germline V gene data show CDR1 as MDHEN and CDR2 as SYDVKM. The CDR3 loop is CASGPGGPSTDTQYF. CDR3 DNA sequence: TGTGCCAGCGGTCCGGGAGGACCTAGCACAGATACGCAGTATTTT.

This chain uses TRBV28 with TRBJ2-4, with D perhaps TRBD1 (6 bases). The CDR3 length is 19 residues. Germline-derived CDR1 and CDR2 are MDHEN and SYDVKM. V lost 5 bases and J 0 bases, leaving 23 bases between the germline ends. The DNA for the CDR3 is TGTGCCAGCAGTCCAAAGACAGGAGTACTCAACCTAGCCAAAAACATTCAGTACTTC. This translates into CASSPKTGVLNLAKNIQYF.

V gene TRBV7-9 combines with J gene TRBJ2-7; D is unresolved. CDR3 length: 12 amino acids. Germline V gene sequence: CDR1 SEHNR, CDR2 FQNEAQ (reference sequence). V was cut by 5 bases and J by 6 bases, with 11 bases left in between. CDR3 DNA sequence: TGTGCCAGCAGCGGTCCCAAGTCCGAGCAGTACTTC. Translated: CASSGPKSEQYF.

A single count supports this clone. The chain recombines TRBV6-1 with TRBJ1-3, with 7 bases aligning to TRBD1. Germline CDR1 is MNHNS and CDR2 is SASEGT. The junction had 5 bases not matched to a gene; V was cut back by 6 bases and J by 0 bases. The CDR3 is 15 amino acids. The CDR3 DNA reads as TGTGCCAGCAGGGCAGGGGGATCCTCTGGAAACACCATATATTTT. Its protein is CASRAGGSSGNTIYF.

The chain couples TRBV29-1 to TRBJ2-3, with D possibly TRBD2 on 6 matching bases. V was pared by 4 bases and J by 0 bases, with 11 bases between. Germline V gene data show CDR1 as SQVTM and CDR2 as ANQGSEA. CDR3 size: 14 residues. The CDR3 sequence is CSVVDSGSTDTQYF. In DNA form, the CDR3 reads TGCAGCGTTGTCGATAGCGGTAGCACAGATACGCAGTATTTT.

The chain links TRBV4-1 to TRBJ1-5; the D is unclear. Trimming stripped 1 base from V and 5 bases from J, with 15 bases between. The length of the CDR3 is 16 residues. Germline CDR1 MGHRA, CDR2 YSYEKL. The CDR3 nucleotides are TGCGCCAGCAGCCAAGTTTTCCCCCAAAACGATCAGCCCCAGCATTTT. This gives the protein CASSQVFPQNDQPQHF.

A few counts support this clone. V is TRBV18 and J is TRBJ2-7, with D unresolved. V was clipped by 3 bases and J by 4 bases, with 16 bases between them. The CDR3 totals 15 residues. The V gene's germline CDR1 is KGHSH and CDR2 LQKENI. The CDR3 sequence is CASSPTVRRQYEQYF. For the CDR3, the DNA is TGTGCCAGCTCACCCACGGTCAGACGGCAGTACGAGCAGTACTTC.

The chain has TRBV27 and TRBJ2-1, with D perhaps TRBD1 (6 bases). Trimming removed 10 bases at V and 6 bases at J, with 16 bases between. CDR1 is MNHEY, CDR2 SMNVEV, per germline (reference sequence). The CDR3 runs to 13 residues. This CDR3 reads CATKGGLGNEQFF. The CDR3 DNA follows: TGTGCCACCAAAGGGGGATTAGGCAATGAGCAGTTCTTC.

The rearrangement uses TRBV27 and TRBJ2-7; D is unresolved. Germline CDR1 reads MNHEY; CDR2 reads SMNVEV (reference sequence). The CDR3 contains 13 residues. V was shortened by 2 bases and J by 3 bases, with 8 bases between the two germline ends. CDR3 sequence reads: CASSLAASYEQYF. In DNA form, the CDR3 reads TGTGCCAGCAGTTTAGCGGCTAGCTACGAGCAGTACTTC.

V is TRBV27 and J is TRBJ2-7; 8 bases align to TRBD1. The CDR3 has 13 amino acids. The trim removed 6 bases at V and 6 bases at J, leaving 7 bases unmatched. Germline assignment: CDR1 MNHEY and CDR2 SMNVEV (reference sequence). As DNA, the CDR3 is TGTGCCAGCAGAGGGGACAGGCCCTCCGAGCAGTACTTC. Translated: CASRGDRPSEQYF.

The rearrangement uses TRBV15 and TRBJ2-7, with unresolved D. The CDR3 covers 12 residues. The V and J ends lost 5 bases and 6 bases respectively, with 11 bases between them. Per germline, CDR1 LNHNV and CDR2 YYDKDF (reference sequence). The CDR3 protein is CATSGSGREQYF. CDR3 coding DNA: TGTGCCACCAGCGGTTCAGGACGCGAGCAGTACTTC.

V usage is TRBV10-3 and J usage is TRBJ2-7; D ambiguous. Germline-derived CDR1 and CDR2 are ENHRY and SYGVKD. The CDR3 has 14 residues. V was cut by 2 bases and J by 0 bases, with 8 bases left in between. The CDR3 nucleotides are TGTGCCATCAGTGAGCCGGTCGTCTCCTACGAGCAGTACTTC. This encodes CAISEPVVSYEQYF.

This chain joins TRBV9 and TRBJ2-5; no reliable D call. Trimming shortened V by 4 bases and J by 5 bases, and 18 bases separated the two germline ends. Germline CDR1 and CDR2: SGDLS and YYNGEE. CDR3 length: 15 amino acids. The CDR3 DNA reads as TGTGCCAGCAGCATCACCGAGAGTCCAGACGAGACCCAGTACTTC. Protein: CASSITESPDETQYF.

J is TRBJ2-5 and V is TRBV28; D perhaps matches TRBD2 (7 bases). Germline CDR1 is MDHEN and CDR2 is SYDVKM. This CDR3 spans 15 amino acids. V lost 3 bases and J 5 bases, leaving 16 bases between the germline ends. This chain's CDR3 is CASSFVRGAGETQYF. The DNA for the CDR3 is TGTGCCAGCAGTTTTGTCCGGGGGGCTGGGGAGACCCAGTACTTC.

In this sample, this clone turned up once. This chain joins TRBV7-8 and TRBJ2-1; weak D call: TRBD1 (7 bases). Per germline, CDR1 SGHVS and CDR2 FQNEAQ. Trimming removed 4 bases at V and 7 bases at J, with 11 bases between. CDR3 length: 13 residues. The CDR3 DNA follows: TGTGCCAGCAGCTCAGGGGGGAAAAATGAGCAGTTCTTC. It translates to CASSSGGKNEQFF. Based on the CDR3 plus reference TRBV7-8 and TRBJ2-1, the full variable domain is GAGVSQSPRYKVAKRGQDVALRCDPISGHVSLFWYQQALGQGPEFLTYFQNEAQLDKSGLPSDRFFAERPEGSVSTLKIQRTQQEDSAVYLCASSSGGKNEQFFGPGTRLTVL.

The chain recombines TRBV2 with TRBJ2-1; 9 bases align to TRBD2. CDR1 and CDR2 (germline): SNHLY, FYNNEI. This CDR3 is 17 amino acids long. Trimming cost V 4 bases and J 5 bases; bases outside gene matches: 12. This CDR3 reads CASSGEAGGTYDNEQFF. Here the CDR3 DNA reads TGTGCCAGCAGTGGAGAAGCGGGAGGAACCTATGACAATGAGCAGTTCTTC.

This chain joins TRBV19 and TRBJ2-5, with D perhaps assigned TRBD1 or TRBD2 (5 bases each). This CDR3 region has 14 residues. Germline loops: CDR1 LNHDA, CDR2 SQIVND (reference sequence). Trimming pared 3 bases from V and 4 bases from J, leaving 12 bases between. Written as DNA, the CDR3 is TGTGCCAGTAGTATCGAGGGGTTGGGAGAGACCCAGTACTTC. It is translated as CASSIEGLGETQYF. Complete variable domain (other parts from reference TRBV19 and TRBJ2-5): DGGITQSPKYLFRKEGQNVTLSCEQNLNHDAMYWYRQDPGQGLRLIYYSQIVNDFQKGDIAEGYSVSREKKESFPLTVTSAQKNPTAFYLCASSIEGLGETQYFGPGTRLLVL.

This clone was picked up one time. V is TRBV5-6 and J is TRBJ2-7; D is unresolved. The CDR3 consists of 12 residues. With 4 bases removed from V and 7 bases from J, the gap between germline ends came to 12 bases. Germline V gene sequence: CDR1 SGHDT, CDR2 YYEEEE. This CDR3 is CASSRVSLEQYF. The CDR3 DNA reads TGTGCCAGCAGCCGGGTTTCCCTGGAGCAGTACTTC.

A word on this clone: The junction differs from germline at one of its ends, possibly a read error. The genes are TRBV11-2 and TRBJ2-7, with TRBD2 matching over 9 bases. The CDR3 is made up of 15 amino acids. Germline V gene data show CDR1 as SGHAT and CDR2 as FQNNGV. CDR3 loop: CASSFNSGSGYEQYF. In DNA form, the CDR3 reads TGTGCAAGCAGCTTTAATAGCGGGAGCGGGTACGAGCAGTACTTC.